This TCR beta chain was sequenced in a study of T-cell reconstitution after alpha-beta-depleted transplantation in children (dated by TCRdb to the mid-2010s). Broadly, across the study: Using TCR repertoire profiling, the study followed T-cell immune reconstitution in a quantitative way in children after TCRalphabeta/CD19-depleted allogeneic hematopoietic cell transplantation. Summary of the overall study and its limitations: The apparently early recovery of alphabetaT-cell counts about two months after transplant reportedly depended on only several hundred rapidly expanded clones that came from non-depleted graft cells. The high TCRbeta diversity at day 60 in some patients was ascribed to recipient T cells and intrathymic progenitors that had survived conditioning. Over subsequent months, a decline in hyperexpanded clone frequencies was noted, and after one year, T-cell counts and TCRbeta diversity were mostly ascribed to newly produced T cells.

The treatment or condition label, read with the paper, signifies: allogeneic hematopoietic cell transplantation with graft depleted of TCRalphabeta T cells and CD19 B cells. The children who served as transplant recipients had been given grafts of TCRalphabeta/CD19-depleted allogeneic hematopoietic cells. There are 14 amino acids in the CDR3, from cysteine to phenylalanine inclusive. Solely the CDR3 DNA is kept, with 42 bases framed from the first base. The germline V gene yields SGHDN for CDR1 and FVKESK for CDR2. A distance of 13 bases separates the germline ends of V and J, which lose 0 bases and 10 bases respectively. This clonotype was counted at least ten times. Its antigen is unknown. No base qualities exist here, and no much larger clone lies one base off it. The library came from PCR. TCRdb shows the sequencer as Illumina HiSeq 2500. Molecular barcoding was employed in the preparation of TCR libraries, with unique molecular identifiers being used to normalize TCRbeta repertoire quantification. TCRdb reran the public reads through fastp at Q25 and MiXCR, keeping productive beta chains. Identical CDR3 protein sequences are pooled into one entry, listed with their most common genes and DNA. The sample has 500,000 to 650,000 distinct CDR3 sequences on record, 10% to 15% of them singletons. Of the sample, approximately 2.1% falls within the top ten clones.

The receptor was isolated from a male patient younger than 18 who had a stem cell transplant for acute myeloid leukemia, so the T cells may come from the graft donor. In this chain, TRBV14 is recombined with TRBJ2-1; the D gene assignment is ambiguous. Sequencing was performed on PBMCs, mostly from graft donor cells, taken 360 days after TCRalphabeta/CD19-depleted stem cell transplant. Here the CDR3 is given as CASSQEGPIVEQFF. The bases are TGTGCCAGCAGCCAAGAAGGCCCCATAGTGGAGCAGTTCTTC.